This T cell receptor (beta chain) was obtained from a study of blood T cell repertoires in COVID-19 (dated by TCRdb to the early 2020s). Regarding the research as a whole: The collaborator samples originated in the United States, Italy and Spain and spanned the acute and convalescent phases of COVID-19. A de-identified subject ID, COVID-19 status, age in years and sex were almost always included in the sample metadata. A freely available public database, intended as a resource for researchers studying the immune response to SARS-CoV-2, is where the repertoires were released. Subjects who had been exposed to COVID-19, were actively infected with it, or had recovered from it provided the deeply sampled blood TCRbeta repertoires that made up the dataset. Samples came from the ongoing ImmuneRACE study (first 160 participants) plus 1,254 subjects from 6 global collaborators. The material from the prospective study consisted of cDNA or gDNA derived from T cells, B-cell-depleted T cells, or PBMCs. Where HLA class I and class II types were available, the types were taken from metadata supplied by the sample provider, not from assay-based typing. Overall study outcomes, separate from this receptor: Clinical and demographic metadata were provided uncurated, with the amount varying by source and participant.

Comments on this clone: There is no known antigen for this receptor. No much larger clonotype is one base removed from it; base qualities were not supplied.

The collaborating institutions used their own protocols to collect whole blood in K2EDTA tubes. For TCRbeta analysis, collaborators shipped samples as frozen whole blood, isolated PBMCs, or DNA extracted from either of those sample types. The CDR3 runs 14 residues from the cysteine to the phenylalanine. CDR3 DNA is the only sequence kept; it has 42 bases, read in frame from the first base. CDR1 and CDR2 are drawn from the germline V gene (reference sequence): SGHNT, YYREEE. Trimmed from V: 4 bases; trimmed from J: 6 bases; junction bases lacking a gene match: 3. TCRbeta CDR3 regions were amplified from genomic DNA by means of the immunoSEQ Assay, a bias-controlled multiplex PCR. The authors' analysis ran thus. Within the assay, amplification of reference gene primers was used to estimate how many nucleated cells each sample contained. Sequence reads were collapsed and filtered to measure the absolute abundance of every unique TCRbeta CDR3 rearrangement. For each sample, productive Simpson clonality was calculated as the square root of Simpson's diversity index over productive rearrangements. TCRdb holds this immuneACCESS table with in-frame rearrangements only. Some clones are missing; in checked studies, unresolved V genes explain under half, and the rest has no known cause. The DNA gave D and trimming, while V, J and clone size come from that table. This sample has around 130,000 clones in its table, and around 90% of those were observed once. 5% to 6% of the sample belongs to the ten largest clones.

The TCR sequence derives from a human donor in a cohort sampled during active COVID-19. Specimen: peripheral blood. This sequence uses TRBV5-4 and TRBJ2-7, with 14 bases aligning to TRBD2. In nucleotides, the sequence is TGTGCCAGCAGCGTTGGACTAGCGGGGGGCGAGCAGTACTTC. The translation is CASSVGLAGGEQYF.